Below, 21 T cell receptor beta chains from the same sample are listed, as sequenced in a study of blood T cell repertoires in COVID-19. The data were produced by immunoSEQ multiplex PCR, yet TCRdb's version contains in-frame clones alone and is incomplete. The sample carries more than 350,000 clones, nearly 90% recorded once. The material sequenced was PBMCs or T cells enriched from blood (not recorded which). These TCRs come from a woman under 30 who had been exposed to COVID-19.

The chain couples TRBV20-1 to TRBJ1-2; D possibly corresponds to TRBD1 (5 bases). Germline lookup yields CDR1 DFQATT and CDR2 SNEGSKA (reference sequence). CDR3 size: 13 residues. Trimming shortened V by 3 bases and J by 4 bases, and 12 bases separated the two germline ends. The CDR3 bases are TGCAGTGCTAGTTGGGGGGGAGGCTATGGCTACACCTTC. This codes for CSASWGGGYGYTF.

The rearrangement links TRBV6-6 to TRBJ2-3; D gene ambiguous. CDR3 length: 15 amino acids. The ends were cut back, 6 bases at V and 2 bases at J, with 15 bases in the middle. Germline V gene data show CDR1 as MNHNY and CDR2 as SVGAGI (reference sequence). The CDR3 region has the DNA TGTGCCAGCAGCCCCACAGATTACGTCACAGATACGCAGTATTTT. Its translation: CASSPTDYVTDTQYF.

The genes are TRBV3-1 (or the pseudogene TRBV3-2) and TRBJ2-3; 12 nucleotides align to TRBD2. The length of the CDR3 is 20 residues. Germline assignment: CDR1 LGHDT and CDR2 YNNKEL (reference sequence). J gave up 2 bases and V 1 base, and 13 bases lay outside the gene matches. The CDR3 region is CASSQGLAGGRLIPTDTQYF. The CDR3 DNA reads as TGTGCCAGCAGCCAAGGGCTAGCGGGAGGGCGCCTCATCCCCACAGATACGCAGTATTTT.

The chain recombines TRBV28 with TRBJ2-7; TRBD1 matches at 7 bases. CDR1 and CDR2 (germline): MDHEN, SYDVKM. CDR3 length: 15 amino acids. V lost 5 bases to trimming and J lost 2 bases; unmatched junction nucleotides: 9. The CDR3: CASSLTQGVAYEQYF. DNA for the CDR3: TGTGCCAGCAGTCTAACGCAGGGGGTGGCCTACGAGCAGTACTTC.

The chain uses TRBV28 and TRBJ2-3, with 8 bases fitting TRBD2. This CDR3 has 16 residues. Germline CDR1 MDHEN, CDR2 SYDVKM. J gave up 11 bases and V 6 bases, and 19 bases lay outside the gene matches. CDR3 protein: CASSPLPAVAGSKQYF. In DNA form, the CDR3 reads TGTGCCAGCAGCCCTCTCCCCGCGGTAGCGGGATCAAAGCAGTATTTT.

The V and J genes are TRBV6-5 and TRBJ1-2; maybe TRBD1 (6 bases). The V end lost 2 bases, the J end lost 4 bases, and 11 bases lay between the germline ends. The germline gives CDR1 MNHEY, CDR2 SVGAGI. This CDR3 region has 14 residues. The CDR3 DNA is TGTGCCAGCAGTTACCACAGGGATTCCTATGGCTACACCTTC. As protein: CASSYHRDSYGYTF.

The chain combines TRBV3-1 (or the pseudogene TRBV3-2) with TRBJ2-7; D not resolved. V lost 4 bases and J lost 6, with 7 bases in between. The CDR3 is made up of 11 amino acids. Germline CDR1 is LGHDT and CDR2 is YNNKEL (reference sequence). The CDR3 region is CASSLSREQYF. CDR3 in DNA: TGTGCCAGCAGCCTAAGCCGCGAGCAGTACTTC.

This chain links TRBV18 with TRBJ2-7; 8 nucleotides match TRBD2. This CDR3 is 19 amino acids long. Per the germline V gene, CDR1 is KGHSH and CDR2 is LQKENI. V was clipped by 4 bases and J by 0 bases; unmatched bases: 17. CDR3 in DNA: TGTGCCAGCTCACTAACCGGACTAAGCGGGAGTATGAGCTCCTACGAGCAGTACTTC. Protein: CASSLTGLSGSMSSYEQYF.

The CDR3 region has the DNA TGTGCCAGCAGTTTAGGGACAGGGACCTACAATGAGCAGTTCTTC. Translation: CASSLGTGTYNEQFF. This rearrangement joins TRBV27 to TRBJ2-1, with 9 bases that match TRBD1. Losses at the gene ends were 2 bases for V and 2 bases for J; bases not matched to a gene: 1. CDR1 MNHEY and CDR2 SMNVEV come from the germline V gene (reference sequence). The CDR3 is 15 residues long.

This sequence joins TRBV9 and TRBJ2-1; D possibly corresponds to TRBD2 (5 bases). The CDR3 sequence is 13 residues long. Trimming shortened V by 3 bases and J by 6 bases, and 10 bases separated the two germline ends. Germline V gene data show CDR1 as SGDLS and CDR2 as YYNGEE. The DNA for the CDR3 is TGTGCCAGCAGCGCCGGGGTGGCCAATGAGCAGTTCTTC. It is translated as CASSAGVANEQFF.

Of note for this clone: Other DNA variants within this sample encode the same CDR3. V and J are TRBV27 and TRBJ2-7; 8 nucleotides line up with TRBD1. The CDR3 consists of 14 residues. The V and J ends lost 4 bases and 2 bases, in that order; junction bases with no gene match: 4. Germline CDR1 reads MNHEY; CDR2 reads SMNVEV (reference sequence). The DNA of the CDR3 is TGTGCCAGCAGTTCCGGACAGGGCCCCTACGAGCAGTACTTC. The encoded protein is CASSSGQGPYEQYF.

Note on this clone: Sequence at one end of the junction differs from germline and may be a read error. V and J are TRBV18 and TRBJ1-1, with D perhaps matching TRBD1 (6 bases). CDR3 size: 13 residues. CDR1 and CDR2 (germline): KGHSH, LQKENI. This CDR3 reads CASSPTGYTEAFF. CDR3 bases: TGTGCCAGCTCACCAACAGGGTACACTGAAGCCTTCTTT.

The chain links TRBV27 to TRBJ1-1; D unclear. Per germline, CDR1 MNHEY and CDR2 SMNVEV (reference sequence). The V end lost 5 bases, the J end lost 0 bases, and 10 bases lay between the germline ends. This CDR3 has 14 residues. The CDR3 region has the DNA TGTGCCAGCAGTCCCGGAGTCATGAACACTGAAGCTTTCTTT. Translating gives CASSPGVMNTEAFF.

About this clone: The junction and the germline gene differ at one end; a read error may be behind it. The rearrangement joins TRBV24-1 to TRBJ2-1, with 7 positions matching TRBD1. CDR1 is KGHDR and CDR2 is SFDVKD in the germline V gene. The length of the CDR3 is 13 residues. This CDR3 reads CATSDIGTDRLVF. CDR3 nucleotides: TGTGCCACCAGTGACATCGGGACAGACCGGTTAGTCTTC.

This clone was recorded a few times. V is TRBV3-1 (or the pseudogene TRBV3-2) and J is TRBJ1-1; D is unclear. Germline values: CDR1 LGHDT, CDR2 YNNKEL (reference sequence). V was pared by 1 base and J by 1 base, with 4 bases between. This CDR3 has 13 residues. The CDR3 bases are TGTGCCAGCAGCCAAGCGCGGAACACTGAAGCTTTCTTT. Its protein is CASSQARNTEAFF.

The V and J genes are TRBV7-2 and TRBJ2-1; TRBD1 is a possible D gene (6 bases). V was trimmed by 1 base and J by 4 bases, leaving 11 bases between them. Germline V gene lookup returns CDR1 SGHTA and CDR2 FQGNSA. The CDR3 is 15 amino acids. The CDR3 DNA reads TGTGCCAGCAGCTTAGTAGGACAGAGTTACAATGAGCAGTTCTTC. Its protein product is CASSLVGQSYNEQFF. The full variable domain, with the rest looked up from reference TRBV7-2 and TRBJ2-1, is GAGVSQSPSNKVTEKGKDVELRCDPISGHTALYWYRQSLGQGLEFLIYFQGNSAPDKSGLPSDRFSAERTGGSVSTLTIQRTQQEDSAVYLCASSLVGQSYNEQFFGPGTRLTVL.

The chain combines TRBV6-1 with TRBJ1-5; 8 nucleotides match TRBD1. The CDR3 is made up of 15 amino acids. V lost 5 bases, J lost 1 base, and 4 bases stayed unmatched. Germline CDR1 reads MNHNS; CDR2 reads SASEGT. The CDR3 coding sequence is TGTGCCAGCAGTTTTCAGGGGGCGAGCAATCAGCCCCAGCATTTT. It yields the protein CASSFQGASNQPQHF.

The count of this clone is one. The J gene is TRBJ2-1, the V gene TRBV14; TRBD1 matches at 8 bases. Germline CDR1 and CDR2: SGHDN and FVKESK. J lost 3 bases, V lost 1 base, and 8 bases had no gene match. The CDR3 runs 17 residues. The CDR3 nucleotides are TGTGCCAGCAGCCAAGTAGTCGGACAGGGAGGCTACAATGAGCAGTTCTTC. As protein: CASSQVVGQGGYNEQFF.

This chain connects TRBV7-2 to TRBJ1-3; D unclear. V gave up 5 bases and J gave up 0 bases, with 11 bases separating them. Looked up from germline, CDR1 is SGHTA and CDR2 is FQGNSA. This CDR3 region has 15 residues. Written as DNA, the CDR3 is TGTGCCAGCAGCCCTTCAGGCTTCTCTGGAAACACCATATATTTT. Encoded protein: CASSPSGFSGNTIYF.

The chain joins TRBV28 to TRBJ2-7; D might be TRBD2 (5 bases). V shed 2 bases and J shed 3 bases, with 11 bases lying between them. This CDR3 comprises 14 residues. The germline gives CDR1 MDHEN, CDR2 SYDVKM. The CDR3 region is CASSLPAGIYEQYF. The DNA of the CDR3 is TGTGCCAGCAGTTTACCGGCCGGGATCTACGAGCAGTACTTC. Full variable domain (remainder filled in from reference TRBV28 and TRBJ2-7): DVKVTQSSRYLVKRTGEKVFLECVQDMDHENMFWYRQDPGLGLRLIYFSYDVKMKEKGDIPEGYSVSREKKERFSLILESASTNQTSMYLCASSLPAGIYEQYFGPGTRLTVT.

The CDR3 region is CASSLSHYEQYF. The CDR3 DNA is TGTGCCAGCAGCCTTAGTCATTACGAGCAGTACTTC. The V call is TRBV11-2, the J call TRBJ2-7; D remains unclear. Trimming cost V 5 bases and J 4 bases, with 9 bases left between them. Germline-derived CDR1 and CDR2 are SGHAT and FQNNGV. The CDR3 consists of 12 residues.